The clone carrying this TCR beta chain turned up a few times. Antigen: not known. The germline gives CDR1 SQVTM, CDR2 ANQGSEA. Trimming removed 7 bases from V and 5 bases from J, with 20 bases in between. This CDR3 spans 14 amino acids. Using a J-beta primer mix together with a sample-barcoded 5' primer, a second PCR was run for roughly 6 to 12 cycles. Each of the samples gave a minimum of 3 million paired-end reads that contained CDR3. A single record per CDR3 protein comes from TCRdb applying MiXCR to the 5' RACE reads. The data hold a few hundred thousand distinct CDR3 sequences, with 25% to 30% observed a single time. This record comes from a study of blood T cells in healthy people across ages. Study as a whole: Per two T cells, template switching captured roughly one barcoded beta molecule.

Study-wide findings and caveats: A strong correlation was seen between TCR beta diversity and naive T cell percentage.

The material sequenced was blood. The source is a woman aged 65 to 85 in good health. This chain uses TRBV29-1 with TRBJ1-1; a possible D gene is TRBD1 (6 bases). CDR3 loop: CSGGGPYFGTEAFF. The CDR3 bases are TGCAGCGGTGGGGGGCCGTACTTCGGGACTGAAGCTTTCTTT.